The sequence of this T cell receptor (beta chain) was determined in a study of blood T cell repertoires in COVID-19. Overall study: Sources were T cells, B-cell-depleted T cells, or PBMCs; the material itself was cDNA or gDNA.

Germline loops: CDR1 LGHNT, CDR2 FRNRAP. The CDR3 has 14 residues. V was clipped by 2 bases and J by 0 bases, with 7 bases between them. Here immunoSEQ multiplex PCR was the method, and the copy in TCRdb shows in-frame clones only, minus some. The data contain tens of thousands of clones, more than 85% of them singletons. The chain couples TRBV12-5 to TRBJ1-1, with D hard to call. This receptor was identified in a human donor with active COVID-19. The donor label of this sample is uncertain. The material sequenced was peripheral blood. The CDR3, as DNA: TGTGCTAGTGGTTTGACGACACTGAACACTGAAGCTTTCTTT. Protein product: CASGLTTLNTEAFF. Looking up the rest from reference TRBV12-5 and TRBJ1-1 gives the full variable domain: DARVTQTPRHKVTEMGQEVTMRCQPILGHNTVFWYRQTMMQGLELLAYFRNRAPLDDSGMPKDRFSAEMPDATLATLKIQPSEPRDSAVYFCASGLTTLNTEAFFGQGTRLTVV.